This note documents a single T cell receptor (beta chain) sequence. Its target is unknown. CDR3 length equals 14 residues. After removal of 3 bases from V and 9 bases from J, the junction contained 6 bases not matched to a gene. Germline assignment: CDR1 SGHAT and CDR2 FQNNGV. The data belong to a study of cytomegalovirus exposure and HLA in healthy donors. Study context: A data release that came early held tens of millions of unique TCRs from HLA-typed donors.

The primer mix had 60 Vbeta and 13 Jbeta primers. Profiled with immunoSEQ multiplex PCR; TCRdb holds only in-frame clones, not every one. In the table there are 20,000 to 30,000 clones, 75% to 80% of which are singletons. Findings of the study overall: An Asian-associated ancestry cluster reportedly showed fewer N-insertions than the approximately 600-donor mean in a later analysis.

The receptor was derived from a male donor in good health and CMV-seronegative. The chain combines TRBV11-2 with TRBJ2-1; 9 bases are shared with TRBD1. Sequences were obtained from PBMCs. CDR3 nucleotides: TGTGCCAGCAGCTTTTGGGACAGGGATGGTGAGCAGTTCTTC. It yields the protein CASSFWDRDGEQFF.